The 18 T cell receptor beta chains below were found in one sample sequenced in a study of cytomegalovirus exposure and HLA in healthy donors. The PCR employed 60 Vbeta primers together with 13 Jbeta primers. Some clones are missing from TCRdb's copy, which holds only in-frame ones; the method was immunoSEQ multiplex PCR. The repertoire includes under 140,000 clones, 65% to 85% of them detected once, and roughly 6.2% sits in the top ten. The source material was PBMCs. The source is a man aged 25 to 40 in good health and CMV-seropositive.

This chain joins TRBV11-2 and TRBJ1-2; no clear D gene. Germline assignment: CDR1 SGHAT and CDR2 FQNNGV. With 1 base removed from V and 4 bases from J, the gap between germline ends came to 7 bases. This CDR3 comprises 13 residues. The CDR3 nucleotides are TGTGCCAGCAGCTTAGCAGGTTCCTATGGCTACACCTTC. Encoded protein: CASSLAGSYGYTF.

The rearrangement uses TRBV18 and TRBJ1-2; tentative D call: TRBD1 (5 bases). The CDR3 extends over 15 amino acids. Trimming stripped 2 bases from V and 5 bases from J, with 15 bases between. Germline-derived CDR1 and CDR2 are KGHSH and LQKENI. The CDR3 nucleotides are TGTGCCAGCTCACCAGACCGGGTGACAGCTTATGGCTACACCTTC. This gives the protein CASSPDRVTAYGYTF.

The chain couples TRBV7-7 to TRBJ2-5; the match to TRBD2 covers 8 bases. CDR3 length: 18 residues. Looked up from germline, CDR1 is SSHAT and CDR2 is FNYEAQ (reference sequence). The junction had 15 bases not matched to a gene; V was cut back by 1 base and J by 5 bases. CDR3 protein: CASSLGLAGGQGRETQYF. Written as DNA, the CDR3 is TGTGCCAGCAGCTTAGGTCTGGCGGGGGGTCAAGGCCGGGAGACCCAGTACTTC. Drawing the rest from reference TRBV7-7 and TRBJ2-5, the complete variable domain is GAGVSQSPRYKVTKRGQDVTLRCDPISSHATLYWYQQALGQGPEFLTYFNYEAQPDKSGLPSDRFSAERPEGSISTLTIQRTEQRDSAMYRCASSLGLAGGQGRETQYFGPGTRLLVL.

The chain has TRBV7-9 and TRBJ2-5; TRBD1 matches at 7 bases. CDR3 length: 16 amino acids. CDR1 is SEHNR and CDR2 is FQNEAQ in the germline V gene (reference sequence). The V segment lost 3 bases and the J segment 0 bases; nucleotides outside the gene matches: 7. The CDR3 DNA sequence: TGTGCCAGCAGCTTCCGGGACAGAGAGTACCAAGAGACCCAGTACTTC. It translates to CASSFRDREYQETQYF.

This clone was seen a handful of times. V gene TRBV7-9 combines with J gene TRBJ2-3; the D is unclear. Germline CDR1 and CDR2: SEHNR and FQNEAQ (reference sequence). The CDR3 runs 13 residues. V was trimmed by 2 bases and J by 1 base, leaving 4 bases between them. The CDR3 sequence: CASSLLGTDTQYF. The CDR3 DNA sequence: TGTGCCAGCAGCTTACTCGGCACAGATACGCAGTATTTT.

This chain joins TRBV6-5 and TRBJ1-1; D unclear. The CDR3 loop spans 15 amino acids. Germline loops: CDR1 MNHEY, CDR2 SVGAGI. V was cut by 0 bases and J by 0 bases, with 8 bases left in between. The CDR3 loop is CASSYSTYMNTEAFF. For the CDR3, the DNA is TGTGCCAGCAGTTACTCGACATACATGAACACTGAAGCTTTCTTT.

This rearrangement joins TRBV7-2 to TRBJ2-5; 8 bases are shared with TRBD2. Germline V gene sequence: CDR1 SGHTA, CDR2 FQGNSA. The CDR3 is made up of 16 amino acids. After removal of 5 bases from V and 5 bases from J, the junction contained 13 bases not matched to a gene. The DNA for the CDR3 is TGTGCCAGCAGCCCCTATAAAGCGGGGGCCGGGGAGACCCAGTACTTC. It yields the protein CASSPYKAGAGETQYF.

The chain carries TRBV19 and TRBJ2-3; 7 bases map to TRBD1. V lost 4 bases and J lost 10; bases outside the gene matches: 11. The CDR3 is 14 amino acids. Germline CDR1 and CDR2: LNHDA and SQIVND (reference sequence). The CDR3 protein is CASSTSITGDAQYF. The CDR3 DNA reads TGTGCCAGTAGTACGTCCATTACAGGGGATGCGCAGTATTTT.

The chain couples TRBV7-2 to TRBJ2-7; TRBD2 is a possible D gene (5 bases). Germline V CDR1 and CDR2: SGHTA, FQGNSA. Trimming stripped 7 bases from V and 7 bases from J, with 26 bases between. This CDR3 region has 16 residues. The CDR3 bases are TGTGCCAGCACGTCGTCCGGAGATCGGTCCCCGGGGGAGCAGTACTTC. Residues: CASTSSGDRSPGEQYF.

This chain links TRBV2 with TRBJ2-7; possibly TRBD2 for D (6 bases). This CDR3 is 16 amino acids long. Trimming pared 5 bases from V and 2 bases from J, leaving 19 bases between. Germline V gene sequence: CDR1 SNHLY, CDR2 FYNNEI. The CDR3 sequence: CASSLGTPVSTYEQYF. CDR3 nucleotides: TGTGCCAGCAGTCTCGGGACTCCCGTGTCCACCTACGAGCAGTACTTC.

Worth noting for this clone: Sequence at one end of the junction differs from germline and may be a read error. Other DNA sequences in this sample translate to the same CDR3. The chain couples TRBV25-1 to TRBJ1-4; 12 bases agree with TRBD1. The CDR3 spans 18 residues. Germline V gives CDR1 MGHDK, CDR2 SYGVNS. The CDR3 DNA follows: TGTGCCAGCAGACCCACTTCCGGGACAGGGGGCGGGGATGAAAAGCTGTTTTTT. Protein product: CASRPTSGTGGGDEKLFF.

Details on this clone: The junction departs from germline at one end; a sequencing error may be responsible. The chain combines TRBV7-7 with TRBJ2-5; maybe TRBD1 (7 bases). The CDR3 has 15 residues. Per the germline V gene, CDR1 is SSHAT and CDR2 is FNYEAQ (reference sequence). Here the CDR3 DNA reads TGTGCTAGCAGCTTTCGGAGGGGGCTCCGGGAGACCCAGTACTTC. Amino acids: CASSFRRGLRETQYF.

V is TRBV25-1 and J is TRBJ1-4; D gene uncertain. Trimming left V 4 bases short and J 8 bases short, with 14 bases between. CDR3 length: 14 amino acids. Germline loops: CDR1 MGHDK, CDR2 SYGVNS. CDR3 residues: CASSAEGSREKLFF. In nucleotides, the CDR3 is TGTGCCAGCAGTGCGGAGGGCTCAAGGGAAAAACTGTTTTTT.

This clone showed up just once. For the CDR3, the DNA is TGTGCCAGCAGTTCCGGACTGCAGGGGAGCGGAGAGACCCAGTACTTC. Translated: CASSSGLQGSGETQYF. This chain uses TRBV6-5 with TRBJ2-5; the D gene is possibly TRBD1 (6 bases). Trimming stripped 4 bases from V and 4 bases from J, with 19 bases between. The CDR3 length is 16 residues. Germline CDR1 MNHEY, CDR2 SVGAGI.

The rearrangement joins TRBV11-1 to TRBJ2-3; D is uncertain. Germline V CDR1 and CDR2: SGHAT, FQDESV (reference sequence). V lost 3 bases to trimming and J lost 9 bases, with 19 bases between them. The CDR3 consists of 15 residues. In DNA, the CDR3 is TGTGCCAGCAGCTTGTATACGGAAGACATCGAGACGCAGTATTTT. It translates to CASSLYTEDIETQYF. Combining the CDR3 with reference TRBV11-1 and TRBJ2-3 gives the whole variable domain EAEVAQSPRYKITEKSQAVAFWCDPISGHATLYWYRQILGQGPELLVQFQDESVVDDSQLPKDRFSAERLKGVDSTLKIQPAELGDSAMYLCASSLYTEDIETQYFGPGTRLTVL.

J is TRBJ2-7 and V is TRBV10-3; TRBD1 matches 9 bases. With V trimmed by 6 bases and J by 1 base, 4 bases remained unmatched. Germline assignment: CDR1 ENHRY and CDR2 SYGVKD. The length of the CDR3 is 14 residues. CDR3 sequence: CAIRAGTGSYEQYF. The CDR3 DNA reads as TGTGCCATCAGGGCCGGGACAGGGTCCTACGAGCAGTACTTC.

V and J are TRBV6-6 and TRBJ1-2; D is unresolved. Germline values: CDR1 MNHNY, CDR2 SVGAGI (reference sequence). The CDR3 totals 14 residues. V was clipped by 2 bases and J by 5 bases, with 12 bases between them. The CDR3 loop is CASSYDVGSYGYTF. CDR3 in DNA: TGTGCCAGCAGTTACGATGTAGGGAGTTATGGCTACACCTTC.

The rearrangement joins TRBV13 to TRBJ2-1; D ambiguous. This CDR3 has 11 amino acids. Germline CDR1 reads PRHDT; CDR2 reads FYEKMQ (reference sequence). V was trimmed by 5 bases and J by 7 bases, leaving 6 bases between them. CDR3 protein: CASSGLNEQFF. The CDR3 coding sequence is TGTGCCAGCAGCGGGCTAAATGAGCAGTTCTTC.